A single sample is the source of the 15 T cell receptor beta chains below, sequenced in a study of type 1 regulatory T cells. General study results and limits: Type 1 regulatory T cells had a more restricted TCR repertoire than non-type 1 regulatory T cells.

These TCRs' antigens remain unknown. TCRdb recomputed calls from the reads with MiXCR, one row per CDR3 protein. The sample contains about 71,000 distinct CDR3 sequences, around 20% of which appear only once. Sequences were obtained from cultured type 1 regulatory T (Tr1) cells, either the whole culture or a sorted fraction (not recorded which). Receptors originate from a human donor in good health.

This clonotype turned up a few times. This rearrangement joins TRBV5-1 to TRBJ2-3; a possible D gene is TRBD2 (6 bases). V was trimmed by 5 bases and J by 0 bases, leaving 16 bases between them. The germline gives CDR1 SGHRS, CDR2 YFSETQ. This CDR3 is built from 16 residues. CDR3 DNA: TGCGCCAGCAGGTACCCCAGCAGCGGGAGCACAGATACGCAGTATTTT. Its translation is CASRYPSSGSTDTQYF.

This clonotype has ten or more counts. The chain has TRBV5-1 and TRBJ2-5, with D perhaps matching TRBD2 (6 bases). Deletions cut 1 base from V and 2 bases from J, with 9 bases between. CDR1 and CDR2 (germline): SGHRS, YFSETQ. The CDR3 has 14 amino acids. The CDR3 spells CASSLISGQETQYF. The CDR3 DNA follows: TGCGCCAGCAGCTTGATTAGCGGACAAGAGACCCAGTACTTC.

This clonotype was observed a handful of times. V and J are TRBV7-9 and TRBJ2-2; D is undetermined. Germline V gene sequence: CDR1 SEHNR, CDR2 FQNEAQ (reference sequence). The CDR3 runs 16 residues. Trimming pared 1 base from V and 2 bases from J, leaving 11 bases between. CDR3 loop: CASSLDWGANTGELFF. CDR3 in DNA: TGTGCCAGCAGCTTAGACTGGGGTGCTAACACCGGGGAGCTGTTTTTT.

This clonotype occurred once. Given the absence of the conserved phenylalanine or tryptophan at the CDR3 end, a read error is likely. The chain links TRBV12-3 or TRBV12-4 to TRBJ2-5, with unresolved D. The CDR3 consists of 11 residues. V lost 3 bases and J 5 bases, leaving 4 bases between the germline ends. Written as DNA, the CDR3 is TGTGCCAGCAGTTTGGGTGAGACCCAGTACTCC. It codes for CASSLGETQYS.

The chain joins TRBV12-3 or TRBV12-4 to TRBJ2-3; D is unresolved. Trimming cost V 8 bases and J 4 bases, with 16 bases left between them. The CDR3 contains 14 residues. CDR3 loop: CASLRLFGSDTQYF. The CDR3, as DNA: TGTGCCAGCTTACGGCTATTCGGTTCAGATACGCAGTATTTT.

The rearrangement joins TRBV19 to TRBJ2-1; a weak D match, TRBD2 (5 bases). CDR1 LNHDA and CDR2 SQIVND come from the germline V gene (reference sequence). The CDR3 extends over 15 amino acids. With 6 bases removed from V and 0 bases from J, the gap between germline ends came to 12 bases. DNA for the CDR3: TGTGCCAGTAGCCATGGACTTATCTCCTACAATGAGCAGTTCTTC. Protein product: CASSHGLISYNEQFF.

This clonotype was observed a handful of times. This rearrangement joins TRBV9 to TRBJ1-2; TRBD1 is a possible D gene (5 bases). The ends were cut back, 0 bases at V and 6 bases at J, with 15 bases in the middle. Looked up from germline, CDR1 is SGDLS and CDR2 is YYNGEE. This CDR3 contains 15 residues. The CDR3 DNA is TGTGCCAGCAGCGTAGGCAGGGTCGGTGAGGATGGCTACACCTTC. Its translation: CASSVGRVGEDGYTF. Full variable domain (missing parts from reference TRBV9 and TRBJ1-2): DSGVTQTPKHLITATGQRVTLRCSPRSGDLSVYWYQQSLDQGLQFLIQYYNGEERAKGNILERFSAQQFPDLHSELNLSSLELGDSALYFCASSVGRVGEDGYTFGSGTRLTVV.

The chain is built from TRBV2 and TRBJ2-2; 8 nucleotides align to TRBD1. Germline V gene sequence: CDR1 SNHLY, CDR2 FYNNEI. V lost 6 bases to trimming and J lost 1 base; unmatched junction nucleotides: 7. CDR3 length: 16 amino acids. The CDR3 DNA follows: TGTGCCAGCAGCCTGGTGGGGACAGGGAACACCGGGGAGCTGTTTTTT. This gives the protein CASSLVGTGNTGELFF.

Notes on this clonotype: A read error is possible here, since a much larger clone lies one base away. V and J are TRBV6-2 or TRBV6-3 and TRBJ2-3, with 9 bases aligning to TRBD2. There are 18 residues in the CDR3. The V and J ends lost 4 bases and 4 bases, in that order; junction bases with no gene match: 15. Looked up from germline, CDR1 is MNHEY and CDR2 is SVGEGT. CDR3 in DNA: TGTGCCAGCAGTTTCGCCCTGACTAGCGGCTATGACGCAGATACGCAGTATTTT. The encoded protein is CASSFALTSGYDADTQYF.

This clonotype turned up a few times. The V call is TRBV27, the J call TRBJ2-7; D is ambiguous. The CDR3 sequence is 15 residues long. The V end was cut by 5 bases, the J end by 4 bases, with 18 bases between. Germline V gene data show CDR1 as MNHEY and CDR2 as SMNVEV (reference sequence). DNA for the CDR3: TGTGCCAGCAGTGCTAAGGCGAGGTCCCTGTACGAGCAGTACTTC. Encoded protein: CASSAKARSLYEQYF.

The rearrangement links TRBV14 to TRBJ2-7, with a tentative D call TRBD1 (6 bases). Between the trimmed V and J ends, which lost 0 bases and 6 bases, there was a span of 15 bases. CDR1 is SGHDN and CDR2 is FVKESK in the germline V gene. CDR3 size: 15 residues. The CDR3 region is CASSQDGTRGGEQYF. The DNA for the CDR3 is TGTGCCAGCAGCCAAGATGGAACCAGGGGTGGCGAGCAGTACTTC.

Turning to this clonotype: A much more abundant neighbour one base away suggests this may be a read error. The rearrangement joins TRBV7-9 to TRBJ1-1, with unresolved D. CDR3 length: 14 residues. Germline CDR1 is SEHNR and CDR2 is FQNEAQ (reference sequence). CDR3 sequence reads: CACSFGGVHTEAFF. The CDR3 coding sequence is TGTGCCTGCAGCTTTGGTGGCGTTCACACTGAAGCTTTCTTT. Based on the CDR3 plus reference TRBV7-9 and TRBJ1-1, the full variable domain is DTGVSQNPRHKITKRGQNVTFRCDPISEHNRLYWYRQTLGQGPEFLTYFQNEAQLEKSRLLSDRFSAERPKGSFSTLEIQRTEQGDSAMYLCACSFGGVHTEAFFGQGTRLTVV.

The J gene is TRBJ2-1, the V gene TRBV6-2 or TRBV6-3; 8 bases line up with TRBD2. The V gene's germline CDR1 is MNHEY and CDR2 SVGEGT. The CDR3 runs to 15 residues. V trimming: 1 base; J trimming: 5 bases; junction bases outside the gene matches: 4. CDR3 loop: CASSYLPGLDNEQFF. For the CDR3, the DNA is TGTGCCAGCAGTTACTTACCGGGACTAGACAATGAGCAGTTCTTC.

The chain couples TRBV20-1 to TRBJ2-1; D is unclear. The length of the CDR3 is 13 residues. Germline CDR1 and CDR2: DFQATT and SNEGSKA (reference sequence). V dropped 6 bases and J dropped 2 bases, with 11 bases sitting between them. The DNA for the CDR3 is TGCAGTGCCCCATCATTAGCCTACAATGAGCAGTTCTTC. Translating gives CSAPSLAYNEQFF.

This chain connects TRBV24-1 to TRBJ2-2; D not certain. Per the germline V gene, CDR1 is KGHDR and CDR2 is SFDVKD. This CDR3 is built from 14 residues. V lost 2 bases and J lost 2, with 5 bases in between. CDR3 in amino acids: CATSDWKNTGELFF. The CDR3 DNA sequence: TGTGCCACCAGTGATTGGAAAAACACCGGGGAGCTGTTTTTT.